A single sample gave rise to the 9 T cell receptor beta chains below, sequenced in a study of control samples from healthy donors and cancer patients. Libraries were prepared by immunoSEQ multiplex PCR; TCRdb keeps only in-frame clonotypes and omits some of them. The sample records 150,000 to 200,000 clones, around 96% being singletons. The sequenced sample was blood. These receptors all stem from a woman in her thirties in good health.

The CDR3 sequence is CASSLAGSYNEQFF. CDR3 coding DNA: TGTGCCAGCAGCTTAGCGGGCTCCTACAATGAGCAGTTCTTC. V gene TRBV7-3 combines with J gene TRBJ2-1, with D perhaps TRBD2 (5 bases). V lost 2 bases and J lost 0, with 5 bases in between. The CDR3 is 14 residues long. Looked up from germline, CDR1 is SGHTA and CDR2 is FQGTGA.

V is TRBV25-1 and J is TRBJ1-1; 7 bases fit TRBD1. CDR3 length: 14 residues. The V segment lost 7 bases and the J segment 6 bases; nucleotides outside the gene matches: 11. Germline values: CDR1 MGHDK, CDR2 SYGVNS. CDR3: CASTQGGLGAEAFF. The CDR3 coding sequence is TGTGCCAGCACCCAGGGGGGGTTGGGGGCTGAAGCTTTCTTT. The whole variable domain, filled in from reference TRBV25-1 and TRBJ1-1, reads EADIYQTPRYLVIGTGKKITLECSQTMGHDKMYWYQQDPGMELHLIHYSYGVNSTEKGDLSSESTVSRIRTEHFPLTLESARPSHTSQYLCASTQGGLGAEAFFGQGTRLTVV.

A single count supports this clone. The V gene is TRBV2, the J gene TRBJ2-1; perhaps D is TRBD1 or TRBD2 (6 bases each). The CDR3 length is 14 residues. V gave up 9 bases and J gave up 8 bases, with 20 bases separating them. Germline CDR1 is SNHLY and CDR2 is FYNNEI. The CDR3 region is CARGGLPPSYEQFF. The DNA of the CDR3 is TGTGCCAGAGGGGGACTGCCGCCCTCCTATGAGCAGTTCTTC. Variable domain in full (rest from reference TRBV2 and TRBJ2-1): EPEVTQTPSHQVTQMGQEVILRCVPISNHLYFYWYRQILGQKVEFLVSFYNNEISEKSEIFDDQFSVERPDGSNFTLKIRSTKLEDSAMYFCARGGLPPSYEQFFGPGTRLTVL.

The chain is built from TRBV5-4 and TRBJ1-1; D remains unclear. V was pared by 10 bases and J by 1 base, with 11 bases between. The CDR3 loop spans 12 amino acids. The germline gives CDR1 SGHNT, CDR2 YYREEE (reference sequence). The CDR3: CAQSGANTEAFF. The CDR3 nucleotides read TGTGCCCAGTCGGGCGCGAACACTGAAGCTTTCTTT.

A remark on this clone: The junction differs from germline at one of its ends, possibly a read error. V is TRBV5-1 and J is TRBJ2-1; no definite D call. The CDR3 is 13 residues long. CDR1 and CDR2 (germline): SGHRS, YFSETQ. The DNA for the CDR3 is TGCGCCAGCACCTTGTCAGGTAGGGATGAGCAGTTCTTC. Its protein is CASTLSGRDEQFF.

The gene calls are TRBV5-6 and TRBJ1-2; 8 positions match TRBD1. Germline assignment: CDR1 SGHDT and CDR2 YYEEEE. There are 14 residues in the CDR3. The ends lost 0 bases at V and 3 bases at J; junction bases unmatched: 1. The CDR3 protein is CASSLAGGYYGYTF. CDR3 nucleotides: TGTGCCAGCAGCTTGGCAGGGGGCTACTATGGCTACACCTTC.

The V gene is TRBV11-2, the J gene TRBJ2-7, with D possibly matching TRBD2 (6 bases). The CDR3 contains 15 residues. Looked up from germline, CDR1 is SGHAT and CDR2 is FQNNGV. Trimming removed 2 bases from V and 0 bases from J, with 11 bases in between. The CDR3 DNA sequence: TGTGCCAGCAGCTTATTGGAGGGGCCCTCCTACGAGCAGTACTTC. It is translated as CASSLLEGPSYEQYF.

V and J are TRBV2 and TRBJ1-6, with D maybe TRBD1 (5 bases). Germline lookup yields CDR1 SNHLY and CDR2 FYNNEI. The V gene lost 8 bases and the J gene lost 7 bases, with 18 bases spanning the gap. This CDR3 is 15 amino acids long. CDR3 loop: CASVTGTLWNSPLHF. The CDR3 DNA sequence: TGTGCCAGCGTAACAGGAACACTATGGAATTCACCCCTCCACTTT.

Concerning this clone: Other DNA sequences in this sample translate to the same CDR3. CDR3 amino acids: CASSYGGQPQHF. DNA of the CDR3: TGTGCCAGCAGTTACGGGGGACAGCCCCAGCATTTT. The J gene is TRBJ1-5, the V gene TRBV12-3 or TRBV12-4; D perhaps matches TRBD1 (5 bases). The CDR3 has 12 amino acids. V gave up 4 bases and J gave up 7 bases, with 8 bases separating them.